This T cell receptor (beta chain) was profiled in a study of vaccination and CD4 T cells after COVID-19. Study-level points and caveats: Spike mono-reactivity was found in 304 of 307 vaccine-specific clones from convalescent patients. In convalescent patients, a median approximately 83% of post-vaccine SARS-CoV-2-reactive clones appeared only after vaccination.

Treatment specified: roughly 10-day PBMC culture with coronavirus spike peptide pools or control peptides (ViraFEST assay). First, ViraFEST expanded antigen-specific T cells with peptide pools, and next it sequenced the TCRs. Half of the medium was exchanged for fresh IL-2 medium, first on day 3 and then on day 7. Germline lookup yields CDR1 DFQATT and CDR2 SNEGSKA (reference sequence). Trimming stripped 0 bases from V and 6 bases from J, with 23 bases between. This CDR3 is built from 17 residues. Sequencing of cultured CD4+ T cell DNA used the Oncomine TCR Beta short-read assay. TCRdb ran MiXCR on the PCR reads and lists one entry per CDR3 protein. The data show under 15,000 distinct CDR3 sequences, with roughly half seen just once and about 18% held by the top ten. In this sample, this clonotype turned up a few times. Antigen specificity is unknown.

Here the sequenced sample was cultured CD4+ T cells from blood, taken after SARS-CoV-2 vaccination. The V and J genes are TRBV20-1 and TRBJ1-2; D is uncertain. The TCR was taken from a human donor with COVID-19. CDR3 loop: CSAREYSSRTVVDGYTF. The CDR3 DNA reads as TGCAGTGCTAGAGAATACTCTAGCCGGACGGTGGTGGATGGCTACACCTTC.